The source of this TCR beta chain is a study of blood T cells in healthy people across ages. In regard to this clonotype: Its antigen is undetermined.

Study-level results: Diversity estimated from one million T cells was considered an underestimate.

Every sample had a minimum of 6 million PBMCs isolated. The CDR3 is made up of 14 amino acids. Germline lookup yields CDR1 MNHEY and CDR2 SVGEGT. PCR was performed a second time for roughly 7 to 11 cycles using a sample-barcoded 5' primer and a J-beta primer mix. Each of the cDNA molecules was tagged by a template-switch adaptor with 12 random nucleotides. TCRdb ran MiXCR on the 5' RACE reads and lists one entry per CDR3 protein. Of over 1.5 million distinct CDR3 sequences detected, just under 50% appear once; the ten largest clones hold approximately 2%. This clonotype was obtained from a middle-aged woman in good health. The rearrangement joins TRBV6-2 or TRBV6-3 to TRBJ2-4; TRBD1 matches at 8 bases. The J call is in doubt because the DNA end fits TRBJ2-7 better. The sequencing input was blood. The CDR3 loop reads CASTETDREYEQYF. As DNA, the CDR3 is TGTGCCAGCACCGAAACGGACAGGGAATACGAGCAGTACTTC.